One and the same sample provided the 23 T cell receptor beta chains below, sequenced in a study of shared clonotypes between healthy human individuals. Produced via immunoSEQ multiplex PCR; TCRdb's table is partial and in-frame only. The repertoire holds 1 million to 1.2 million clones, with 70% to 85% as singletons. Input material: memory CD4+ T cells from PBMCs. The subset is: CD45RA-negative fraction. Source of these receptors: a man younger than 30 in good health. Some clones in this sample may be carry-over from other donors' samples.

This clone showed up just once. The chain combines TRBV25-1 with TRBJ2-1; D is unresolved. Per germline, CDR1 MGHDK and CDR2 SYGVNS. Deletions cut 1 base from V and 1 base from J, with 11 bases between. This CDR3 is built from 16 residues. The CDR3 DNA is TGTGCCAGCAGTGAATCTACAGCCGAGTCCTACAATGAGCAGTTCTTC. Protein: CASSESTAESYNEQFF. Full variable domain (outside the CDR3, taken from reference TRBV25-1 and TRBJ2-1): EADIYQTPRYLVIGTGKKITLECSQTMGHDKMYWYQQDPGMELHLIHYSYGVNSTEKGDLSSESTVSRIRTEHFPLTLESARPSHTSQYLCASSESTAESYNEQFFGPGTRLTVL.

This clone was counted once. This sequence joins TRBV10-3 and TRBJ1-6; D is uncertain. Looked up from germline, CDR1 is ENHRY and CDR2 is SYGVKD. V lost 3 bases and J lost 7, with 4 bases in between. The CDR3 length is 12 residues. CDR3 sequence reads: CAISDGNSPLHF. CDR3 in DNA: TGTGCCATCAGTGACGGAAATTCACCCCTCCACTTT.

This clone occurred once. This chain uses TRBV5-4 with TRBJ2-1; D gene unclear. V was trimmed by 4 bases and J by 10 bases, leaving 18 bases between them. Looked up from germline, CDR1 is SGHNT and CDR2 is YYREEE (reference sequence). CDR3 length equals 14 residues. The CDR3 spells CASSMPGGAREQFF. The CDR3, as DNA: TGTGCCAGCAGCATGCCGGGCGGTGCGAGGGAGCAGTTCTTC.

This clone was observed a handful of times. The CDR3 here is CASSPAGRGNSYNEQFF. The CDR3 DNA reads as TGTGCCAGCAGCCCAGCGGGTCGGGGAAACTCCTACAATGAGCAGTTCTTC. The rearrangement joins TRBV11-3 to TRBJ2-1; perhaps TRBD2 as D (6 bases). The V gene's germline CDR1 is SGHNT and CDR2 YENEEA. Trimming took off 5 bases at V and 0 bases at J, with 17 bases between the two ends. The CDR3 runs to 17 residues.

This clone was counted a few times. This chain uses TRBV28 with TRBJ1-6; D ambiguous. The germline V gene has CDR1 MDHEN and CDR2 SYDVKM. CDR3 size: 12 residues. V was shortened by 5 bases and J by 7 bases, with 6 bases between the two germline ends. The CDR3 region has the DNA TGTGCCAGCAGTAGGCGGAATTCACCCCTCCACTTT. Translating gives CASSRRNSPLHF.

Notes on this clone: This sample also contains other DNA sequences that code for the same CDR3. The V call is TRBV7-3, the J call TRBJ2-2; D not certain. Germline V gene data show CDR1 as SGHTA and CDR2 as FQGTGA. V was trimmed by 5 bases and J by 5 bases, leaving 9 bases between them. This CDR3 comprises 13 residues. CDR3 sequence reads: CASSPARTGELFF. CDR3 bases: TGTGCCAGCAGCCCCGCTAGGACCGGGGAGCTGTTTTTT.

This chain uses TRBV30 with TRBJ2-3; possible D gene TRBD2, 6 bases. Trimming left V 3 bases short and J 6 bases short, with 10 bases between. The germline V gene has CDR1 GTSNPN and CDR2 SVGIG (reference sequence). This CDR3 region has 12 residues. The CDR3: CAWRRDWDTQYF. CDR3 coding DNA: TGTGCCTGGAGGCGGGACTGGGATACGCAGTATTTT.

This clone has more than one count but fewer than ten. The rearrangement links TRBV2 to TRBJ1-1; D gene ambiguous. The CDR3 sequence is 14 residues long. Germline CDR1 is SNHLY and CDR2 is FYNNEI. Trimming removed 8 bases at V and 0 bases at J, with 13 bases between. The CDR3 sequence: CASLHGNMNTEAFF. The CDR3 nucleotides are TGTGCCAGCCTTCATGGTAATATGAACACTGAAGCTTTCTTT.

This clone turned up a few times. The chain links TRBV19 to TRBJ1-1; D ambiguous. V was pared by 3 bases and J by 1 base, with 6 bases between. This CDR3 is 13 amino acids long. The germline CDR1 and CDR2 sequences are LNHDA and SQIVND (reference sequence). Written as DNA, the CDR3 is TGTGCCAGTAGTATGGACGCGAACACTGAAGCTTTCTTT. Translated: CASSMDANTEAFF. Full variable domain (missing parts from reference TRBV19 and TRBJ1-1): DGGITQSPKYLFRKEGQNVTLSCEQNLNHDAMYWYRQDPGQGLRLIYYSQIVNDFQKGDIAEGYSVSREKKESFPLTVTSAQKNPTAFYLCASSMDANTEAFFGQGTRLTVV.

CDR3 loop: CASSPVHEQYF. DNA for the CDR3: TGTGCCAGCAGCCCGGTCCACGAGCAGTACTTC. The rearrangement joins TRBV9 to TRBJ2-7; D call uncertain. This CDR3 has 11 amino acids. The V end was cut by 4 bases, the J end by 5 bases, with 7 bases between. From germline, CDR1 is SGDLS and CDR2 YYNGEE.

The chain combines TRBV7-9 with TRBJ1-1; no definite D call. CDR1 and CDR2 (germline): SEHNR, FQNEAQ (reference sequence). This CDR3 has 14 residues. The V and J ends lost 1 base and 3 bases respectively, with 9 bases between them. This CDR3 reads CASSLVTFDTEAFF. DNA of the CDR3: TGTGCCAGCAGCTTAGTTACCTTCGACACTGAAGCTTTCTTT.

This rearrangement joins TRBV9 to TRBJ2-1; D gene ambiguous. Germline V gene data show CDR1 as SGDLS and CDR2 as YYNGEE. Trimming took off 2 bases at V and 7 bases at J, with 10 bases between the two ends. The CDR3 loop spans 13 amino acids. For the CDR3, the DNA is TGTGCCAGCAGCGTTTTGCAGTGGAATGAGCAGTTCTTC. Protein sequence: CASSVLQWNEQFF.

This clone was seen a handful of times. The rearrangement joins TRBV30 to TRBJ1-4; D is uncertain. The length of the CDR3 is 11 residues. Trimming stripped 5 bases from V and 8 bases from J, with 9 bases between. In germline, CDR1 is GTSNPN, CDR2 SVGIG (reference sequence). CDR3 in DNA: TGTGCCTGGGATGACCGGGAAAAACTGTTTTTT. Translated: CAWDDREKLFF.

The chain recombines TRBV5-1 with TRBJ2-1; possibly TRBD2 for D (6 bases). The germline CDR1 and CDR2 sequences are SGHRS and YFSETQ. Deletions cut 0 bases from V and 6 bases from J, with 10 bases between. The CDR3 runs to 14 residues. CDR3 sequence reads: CASSLGGSGNEQFF. In DNA, the CDR3 is TGCGCCAGCAGCTTGGGAGGTAGCGGCAATGAGCAGTTCTTC.

The gene calls are TRBV30 and TRBJ1-1; TRBD1 is a possible D gene (6 bases). Deletions cut 2 bases from V and 1 base from J, with 11 bases between. Germline loops: CDR1 GTSNPN, CDR2 SVGIG (reference sequence). The CDR3 runs to 14 residues. This CDR3 is CAWSPKGGNTEAFF. The CDR3 coding sequence is TGTGCCTGGAGTCCCAAGGGGGGGAACACTGAAGCTTTCTTT.

This chain links TRBV7-2 with TRBJ1-5; D unclear. V shed 0 bases and J shed 9 bases, with 15 bases lying between them. CDR1 and CDR2 (germline): SGHTA, FQGNSA. The CDR3 consists of 15 residues. Here the CDR3 DNA reads TGTGCCAGCAGCTTAGCTACGGTGTTGGGTGGGCCCCAGCATTTT. Protein: CASSLATVLGGPQHF.

This clone was observed a few times. This chain joins TRBV7-8 and TRBJ2-7; 10 bases match TRBD2. CDR3 length: 18 amino acids. Losses at the gene ends were 1 base for V and 0 bases for J; bases not matched to a gene: 9. From germline, CDR1 is SGHVS and CDR2 FQNEAQ. The CDR3 DNA reads as TGTGCCAGCAGCTTAGGGGTTAGCGGGAGGCCCAGCTCCTACGAGCAGTACTTC. Its translation: CASSLGVSGRPSSYEQYF. The variable domain in full, completed from reference TRBV7-8 and TRBJ2-7, reads GAGVSQSPRYKVAKRGQDVALRCDPISGHVSLFWYQQALGQGPEFLTYFQNEAQLDKSGLPSDRFFAERPEGSVSTLKIQRTQQEDSAVYLCASSLGVSGRPSSYEQYFGPGTRLTVT.

This clone was detected many times. The J gene is TRBJ1-4, the V gene TRBV5-1; D call uncertain. CDR1 is SGHRS and CDR2 is YFSETQ in the germline V gene. Trimming shortened V by 0 bases and J by 8 bases, and 11 bases separated the two germline ends. This CDR3 is 14 amino acids long. The CDR3, as DNA: TGCGCCAGCAGCTTGGATTCCCTAGGAGAAAAACTGTTTTTT. It translates to CASSLDSLGEKLFF.

V gene TRBV29-1 combines with J gene TRBJ2-5; TRBD2 agrees at 8 bases. The CDR3 contains 13 residues. Per the germline V gene, CDR1 is SQVTM and CDR2 is ANQGSEA. With 5 bases clipped from V and 1 base from J, the junction kept 3 bases outside the gene matches. CDR3 residues: CSVRGGGQETQYF. CDR3 sequence (DNA): TGCAGCGTTCGGGGGGGAGGCCAAGAGACCCAGTACTTC.

The chain combines TRBV6-5 with TRBJ2-7; TRBD1 matches 8 bases. The CDR3 is 15 residues long. The germline CDR1 and CDR2 sequences are MNHEY and SVGAGI. The junction had 13 bases not matched to a gene; V was cut back by 6 bases and J by 6 bases. The chain's CDR3 is CASRTSGTGLAEQYF. DNA for the CDR3: TGTGCCAGCAGAACTTCCGGGACAGGCTTAGCCGAGCAGTACTTC.

As regards this clone: At one of its ends the junction is not consistent with the germline gene, which may arise from a read error. The V call is TRBV6-1, the J call TRBJ1-2, with a tentative D call TRBD1 (5 bases). The length of the CDR3 is 12 residues. Germline lookup yields CDR1 MNHNS and CDR2 SASEGT. CDR3 amino acids: CASSEKGQGTSF. In DNA, the CDR3 is TGTGCCAGCAGTGAAAAGGGGCAGGGTACCTCTTTC.

This clone has more than one count but fewer than ten. The chain joins TRBV15 to TRBJ1-3; D might be TRBD1 (5 bases). The V gene's germline CDR1 is LNHNV and CDR2 YYDKDF (reference sequence). The CDR3 runs to 16 residues. Trimming pared 4 bases from V and 2 bases from J, leaving 15 bases between. Written as DNA, the CDR3 is TGTGCCACCAGCACCCAGGTCGGCAGGGCTGGAAACACCATATATTTT. It yields the protein CATSTQVGRAGNTIYF.

This clone was observed a single time. The genes are TRBV2 and TRBJ2-1, with D unclear. Trimming took 3 bases from V and 9 from J, leaving 6 bases between them. Germline V gives CDR1 SNHLY, CDR2 FYNNEI. This CDR3 region has 11 residues. The CDR3 nucleotides read TGTGCCAGCAGTGACTACCCTGAGCAGTTCTTC. It translates to CASSDYPEQFF.